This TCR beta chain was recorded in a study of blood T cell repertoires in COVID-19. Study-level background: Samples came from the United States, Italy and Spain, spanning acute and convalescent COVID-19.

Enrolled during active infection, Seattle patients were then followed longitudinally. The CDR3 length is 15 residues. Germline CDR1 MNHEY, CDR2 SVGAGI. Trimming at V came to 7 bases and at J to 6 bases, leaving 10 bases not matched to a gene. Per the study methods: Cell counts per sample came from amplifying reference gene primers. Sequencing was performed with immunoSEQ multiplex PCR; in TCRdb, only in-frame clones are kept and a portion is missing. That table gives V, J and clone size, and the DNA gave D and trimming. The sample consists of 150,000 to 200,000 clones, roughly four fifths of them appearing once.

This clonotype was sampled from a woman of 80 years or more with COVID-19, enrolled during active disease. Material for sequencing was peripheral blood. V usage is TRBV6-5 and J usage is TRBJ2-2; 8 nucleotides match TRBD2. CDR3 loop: CASIISGRAPGELFF. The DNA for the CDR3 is TGTGCCAGCATAATTTCCGGGAGGGCCCCCGGGGAGCTGTTTTTT.